The TCR beta chain under discussion was sequenced for a study of regulatory T cells in long-lasting Graves disease (dated by TCRdb to about 2021). The study in broad terms: Persistent Graves' disease meant more than 5 years of antithyroid drug treatment with TSH receptor autoantibodies that stayed positive. Peripheral blood TCR sequencing and RNA sequencing compared persistent Graves' disease patients with newly diagnosed Graves' disease patients. The study was conducted in China and was registered as a clinical trial. Persistent Graves' disease patients in the clinical cohort had taken antithyroid drugs for about 10.3 years on average. A total of 33 samples underwent TCR sequencing: around 13 from persistent and roughly 20 from newly diagnosed Graves' disease patients. Points the paper makes about the study in general: A larger number of public clonotypes was shared among persistent patients (approximately 3,000) than among newly diagnosed patients (more than 850). TRBV28, TRBJ1-2 and TRBJ2-5 were preferentially used in persistent disease, while TRBV20-1 and TRBJ2-1 were favored in newly diagnosed disease. Only the TCR beta chain was sequenced and analyzed. The study examined only peripheral blood because the primary lesion, thyroid tissue, could not be accessed. As a limitation, the authors acknowledged that the small sample size may reduce accuracy. Compared with newly diagnosed patients, persistent Graves' disease patients had lower TCR Shannon entropy and fewer highly expanded clones, which suggests clonal expansion.

The sample's time point label, decoded: persistent/refractory GD, antithyroid drugs over 5 years with positive TRAb. For both TCR sequencing and RNA sequencing, RNA was extracted from PBMCs using TRIzol. The diagnosis of Graves' disease was made according to American Thyroid Association guidelines. Patients were recruited from an endocrinology department in Xi'an, China. Each patient gave about 10 milliliters of peripheral blood, collected in an EDTA anticoagulant tube. Ficoll Paque Plus density gradient separation was used to isolate PBMCs, and no further T cell sorting was performed. An Agilent 2100 Bioanalyzer and agarose gel were used to check RNA quality, and a NanoDrop 2000 was used to measure RNA concentration. The library was made by multiplex PCR. Sequencing instrument: Illumina HiSeq 4000. To build TCR beta libraries, CDR3 regions were amplified by Arm-PCR using iRepertoire HTBI primers. Before sequencing, the PCR products underwent gel purification. The authors' analysis ran thus. Across samples, 55 to 80 TRBV and 15 or so TRBJ segments were identified and used for gene usage analysis of CDR3 amino acid clonotypes. Filtered high-quality paired reads were merged into contigs using COPE and FqMerger. BLAST was used to align contigs to the IMGT TRBV, TRBD and TRBJ reference genes, and CDR3 was defined following IMGT. Highly expanded clones were defined as clonotypes with a frequency above 0.1%. Repertoire diversity was measured by Shannon entropy, and V-J evenness by the Gini coefficient. Clonotypes shared by more than one individual were considered public. Clones were called with MiXCR by TCRdb after fastp trimmed the public reads at Q25, and only in-frame beta chains were retained. One record per CDR3 amino acid sequence lists the most common genes and DNA. Here the V and J calls rest on TCRdb's processing, not on the authors' analysis. Across this sample there are about 400,000 distinct CDR3 sequences, with about a fifth seen only once. Jointly, the top ten make up less than 25% of the sample.

This clonotype was counted ten times or more. No antigen is known for it. The sample holds no much larger clone one base away, and base qualities are not on file. From V the trimming removes 0 bases and from J it removes 6 bases, while the gene matches leave 8 bases of the junction unaccounted for. Spanning cysteine to phenylalanine, the CDR3 consists of 15 amino acids. Of all the DNA, just the CDR3 is kept, 45 bases in frame from base 1. The germline V gene encodes CDR1 SGHAT and CDR2 FQNNGV. The receptor was derived from a female donor with Graves disease. Sequences were derived from peripheral blood mononuclear cells (PBMCs), sampled when the disease was refractory, from a patient treated with antithyroid drugs. Recombination connected TRBV11-2 to TRBJ2-7; 7 of the junction bases match TRBD2. CDR3 protein: CASSLDAGAWGEQYF. Here is the DNA: TGTGCCAGCAGCTTAGATGCGGGAGCTTGGGGCGAGCAGTACTTC. Full variable domain (CDR3 extended with the reference TRBV11-2 and TRBJ2-7 proteins): EAGVAQSPRYKIIEKRQSVAFWCNPISGHATLYWYQQILGQGPKLLIQFQNNGVVDDSQLPKDRFSAERLKGVDSTLKIQPAKLEDSAVYLCASSLDAGAWGEQYFGPGTRLTVT.